This is a list of T cell receptor beta chains from one sample in a study of metastatic and nonmetastatic thyroid tumors. TCRdb reanalyzed the PCR reads via MiXCR. The table includes about 22,000 clones, around 19% detected once. Material for sequencing was blood. The receptors come from a male donor with papillary thyroid cancer or a benign thyroid nodule (not recorded which). Some clones in this sample may be carry-over from other donors' samples. CDR3s include the opening cysteine and the closing phenylalanine or tryptophan. Each record gives: D gene, J gene, V gene, CDR3 length, clone size, CDR3 protein, CDR3 DNA. D genes are given only for firm matches. The listing skips clone size in some rows; elsewhere it reads once, few, many or a size class.

>TRBD2|TRBJ2-1|TRBV6-1|14|few
CAIDLAGGPNEQFF
TGTGCCATCGATCTAGCGGGGGGTCCCAATGAGCAGTTCTTC
>TRBD1|TRBJ2-7|TRBV5-4|17|many
CASSLAVGQGTLYEQYF
TGTGCCAGCAGCTTGGCCGTGGGACAGGGGACCCTCTACGAGCAGTACTTC
>-|TRBJ1-1|TRBV5-4|14|few
CASSLSTGGVEAFF
TGTGCCAGCAGCTTGTCCACAGGAGGGGTTGAAGCTTTCTTT
>-|TRBJ2-7|TRBV2|14|-
CASSDGSSLGEQYF
TGTGCCAGCAGTGACGGCAGTTCCTTGGGCGAGCAGTACTTC
>TRBD1|TRBJ1-2|TRBV27|15|many
CASRYRDRGHYGYTF
TGTGCCAGCAGATACCGGGACAGGGGGCACTATGGCTACACCTTC
>-|TRBJ2-1|TRBV11-3|16|many
CASSLLGAESYNEQFF
TGTGCCAGCAGCTTACTAGGGGCCGAGTCTTACAATGAGCAGTTCTTC
>-|TRBJ2-2|TRBV5-1|17|many
CASSQTNLVVDTGELFF
TGCGCCAGCAGCCAAACCAACCTAGTCGTGGACACCGGGGAGCTGTTTTTT
>-|TRBJ2-3|TRBV11-2|18|-
CASSFPTDGGPVTDTQYF
TGTGCCAGCAGCTTTCCCACGGACGGGGGGCCGGTGACAGATACGCAGTATTTT
>TRBD1|TRBJ2-7|TRBV7-9|14|-
CASIFGQVYHEQYF
TGTGCCAGCATCTTCGGACAGGTATACCACGAGCAGTACTTC
>-|TRBJ2-1|TRBV4-2|18|many
CASSQTIENSGPYNEQFF
TGTGCCAGCAGCCAGACCATTGAAAATTCAGGGCCCTACAATGAGCAGTTCTTC
>TRBD1|TRBJ1-5|TRBV20-1|13|-
CSAGQGVGQPQHF
TGCAGTGCAGGACAGGGCGTAGGCCAGCCCCAGCATTTT
>-|TRBJ1-3|TRBV10-3|13|many
CAAAPGFGNTIYF
TGTGCCGCCGCCCCAGGGTTTGGAAACACCATATATTTT
>-|TRBJ1-5|TRBV12-3/TRBV12-4|17|many
CASSSPARGGYNRPQHF
TGTGCCAGCAGTTCCCCCGCCCGGGGGGGATACAATCGGCCCCAGCATTTT
>TRBD1|TRBJ1-2|TRBV11-3|15|many
CASSPRTGTNYGYTF
TGTGCCAGCAGCCCCCGGACAGGCACTAACTATGGCTACACCTTC
>-|TRBJ1-1|TRBV29-1|13|-
CSAGGEMNTEAFF
TGCAGCGCGGGCGGGGAGATGAACACTGAAGCTTTCTTT
>-|TRBJ1-6|TRBV6-5|15|medium-sized
CASSYQNRRGSPLHF
TGTGCCAGCAGTTACCAAAACAGGAGGGGTTCACCCCTCCACTTT
>TRBD2|TRBJ2-7|TRBV11-1|18|many
CASSFGTSGGPRRYEQYF
TGTGCCAGCAGCTTCGGGACTAGCGGGGGCCCCAGGAGATACGAGCAGTACTTC
>-|TRBJ2-7|TRBV2|15|-
CASSEGGLISYEQYF
TGTGCCAGCAGTGAAGGCGGACTCATCTCCTACGAGCAGTACTTC
>-|TRBJ2-6|TRBV11-2|17|-
CASSLEQGAVWANVLTF
TGTGCCAGCAGCTTAGAGCAGGGCGCGGTCTGGGCCAACGTCCTGACTTTC
>TRBD1|TRBJ2-7|TRBV11-2|18|many
CASSLDFYGGTGAHEQYF
TGTGCCAGCAGCTTAGATTTCTATGGGGGGACAGGCGCCCACGAGCAGTACTTC
>-|TRBJ2-2|TRBV2|17|-
CASSGLAGVSGAGELFF
TGTGCCAGCAGTGGACTGGCGGGTGTCTCGGGGGCCGGGGAGCTGTTTTTT
>-|TRBJ1-5|TRBV20-1|15|-
CSVLLIANSEQPQHF
TGCAGTGTACTCTTGATCGCGAATTCGGAGCAGCCCCAGCATTTT
>TRBD1|TRBJ2-2|TRBV6-1|15|medium-sized
CASSEGTGDTGELFF
TGTGCCAGCAGTGAAGGGACAGGGGACACCGGGGAGCTGTTTTTT
>TRBD1|TRBJ2-3|TRBV9|17|many
CASSHAGTGGRTDTQYF
TGTGCCAGCAGTCACGCCGGGACAGGGGGGCGCACAGATACGCAGTATTTT
>-|TRBJ2-1|TRBV6-1|14|many
CASSDLLFGGGQFF
TGTGCCAGCAGTGATTTGCTTTTTGGGGGTGGGCAGTTCTTC
>-|TRBJ2-3|TRBV7-9|15|many
CASSLEGLGGDTQYF
TGTGCCAGCAGCTTAGAGGGTCTGGGTGGGGATACGCAGTATTTT
>TRBD2|TRBJ2-2|TRBV19|20|many
CASSRLTKGPVAGKVGELFF
TGTGCCAGTAGTAGATTGACAAAAGGGCCGGTAGCGGGAAAGGTCGGGGAGCTGTTTTTT
>-|TRBJ2-3|TRBV5-6|15|-
CSSSLGGYSTDTQYF
TGTTCCAGCAGCTTAGGCGGTTACAGCACAGATACGCAGTATTTT
>-|TRBJ1-4|TRBV30|14|medium-sized
CAGLTGSTNEKLFF
TGTGCCGGGTTGACAGGCTCAACTAATGAAAAACTGTTTTTT
>TRBD2|TRBJ2-7|TRBV7-9|14|many
CASRIAGPAYEQYF
TGTGCCAGCAGAATAGCGGGGCCTGCCTACGAGCAGTACTTC
>-|TRBJ1-2|TRBV10-3|13|many
CAIREGDDYGYTF
TGTGCCATCAGAGAAGGGGATGACTATGGCTACACCTTC
>-|TRBJ1-1|TRBV6-1|14|many
CASSEFSLNTEAFF
TGTGCCAGCAGTGAATTCTCCCTGAACACTGAAGCTTTCTTT
>TRBD2|TRBJ2-7|TRBV11-3|14|once
CASNPGGGAYEQYF
TGTGCCAGCAACCCGGGAGGTGGGGCCTACGAGCAGTACTTC
>-|TRBJ2-1|TRBV28|14|many
CASSLQGSHNEQFF
TGTGCCAGCAGTTTACAGGGATCCCACAATGAGCAGTTCTTC
>TRBD1|TRBJ2-2|TRBV5-1|16|many
CASSLAGTGETGELFF
TGCGCCAGCAGCTTGGCCGGGACAGGGGAAACCGGGGAGCTGTTTTTT
>-|TRBJ1-6|TRBV15|15|many
CATSQEGVEAVPLHF
TGTGCCACCAGTCAGGAAGGGGTAGAGGCTGTACCCCTCCACTTT
>-|TRBJ2-7|TRBV29-1|13|many
CSVSQWVVEEQYF
TGCAGCGTCTCTCAATGGGTGGTGGAAGAGCAGTACTTC
>TRBD2|TRBJ2-7|TRBV4-3|15|many
CASSQDRTSAYEQYF
TGCGCCAGCAGCCAAGATAGGACTAGCGCCTACGAGCAGTACTTC
>-|TRBJ2-2|TRBV15|14|few
CATSRDAGTGELFF
TGTGCCACCAGCAGAGATGCGGGCACCGGGGAGCTGTTTTTT
>-|TRBJ1-1|TRBV15|13|many
CATSREGGTEAFF
TGTGCCACCAGCAGAGAGGGAGGCACTGAAGCTTTCTTT
>-|TRBJ2-5|TRBV2|14|many
CASSVDVYQETQYF
TGTGCCAGCAGTGTTGACGTCTACCAAGAGACCCAGTACTTC
>-|TRBJ2-5|TRBV7-2|11|many
CASSLVSTQYF
TGTGCCAGCAGCTTAGTATCGACCCAGTACTTC
>TRBD2|TRBJ2-1|TRBV11-3|14|many
CASSRDYPNNEQFF
TGTGCCAGCAGTAGGGACTACCCTAACAATGAGCAGTTCTTC
>TRBD1|TRBJ2-7|TRBV5-5|15|-
CASSRGHTYVVEQYF
TGTGCCAGCAGCAGGGGGCATACCTATGTGGTCGAGCAGTACTTC
>TRBD1|TRBJ1-5|TRBV27|15|medium-sized
CASSPLQGVNQPQHF
TGTGCCAGCAGTCCACTCCAGGGGGTTAATCAGCCCCAGCATTTT
>-|TRBJ2-3|TRBV6-4|14|few
CASIEGHDTDTQYF
TGTGCCAGCATTGAGGGACATGACACAGATACGCAGTATTTT
>-|TRBJ1-1|TRBV29-1|16|many
CSVEWVAVTKNTEAFF
TGCAGCGTTGAATGGGTTGCCGTTACTAAGAACACTGAAGCTTTCTTT
>-|TRBJ2-7|TRBV28|11|medium-sized
CASGNPYEQYF
TGTGCCAGCGGCAACCCCTACGAGCAGTACTTC
>TRBD2|TRBJ2-1|TRBV4-1|15|many
CASSRSSGRANEQFF
TGCGCCAGCAGCCGATCTAGCGGGAGGGCTAATGAGCAGTTCTTC
>TRBD2|TRBJ2-2|TRBV5-4|13|many
CASSVLAGEELFF
TGTGCCAGCAGCGTACTAGCGGGGGAGGAGCTGTTTTTT
>TRBD1|TRBJ1-2|TRBV3-1|14|many
CASSPWEGARGYTF
TGTGCCAGCAGCCCCTGGGAGGGGGCGCGTGGCTACACCTTC
>-|TRBJ2-7|TRBV7-8|16|many
CASSLGSQSVVGPEYF
TGTGCCAGCAGCTTAGGCAGTCAGAGCGTAGTTGGTCCTGAGTACTTC
>-|TRBJ2-5|TRBV12-3/TRBV12-4|14|many
CASSSRLAVETQYF
TGTGCCAGCAGTTCCCGATTAGCGGTTGAGACCCAGTACTTC
>-|TRBJ2-7|TRBV28|13|-
CAIRRDTSYEQYF
TGTGCCATTAGAAGAGACACGTCCTACGAGCAGTACTTC
>TRBD1|TRBJ2-1|TRBV5-1|17|many
CASSSGLRDRGRNEQFF
TGCGCCAGCAGCTCGGGCCTCCGGGACAGGGGGCGAAATGAGCAGTTCTTC
>-|TRBJ1-1|TRBV2|15|many
CASSVGQGGNTEAFF
TGTGCCAGCAGTGTGGGGCAGGGAGGAAACACTGAAGCTTTCTTT
>-|TRBJ2-7|TRBV6-9|15|medium-sized
CASSYYAGGSYEQYF
TGTGCCAGCAGTTATTATGCAGGGGGGTCCTACGAGCAGTACTTC
>TRBD2|TRBJ2-1|TRBV11-3|19|-
CASSLGYLRTSGRGDEQFF
TGTGCCAGCAGCTTAGGGTACCTAAGGACTAGCGGGAGGGGGGATGAGCAGTTCTTC
>-|TRBJ1-5|TRBV30|13|-
CAWSVQGNQPQHF
TGTGCCTGGAGTGTACAGGGCAATCAGCCCCAGCATTTT